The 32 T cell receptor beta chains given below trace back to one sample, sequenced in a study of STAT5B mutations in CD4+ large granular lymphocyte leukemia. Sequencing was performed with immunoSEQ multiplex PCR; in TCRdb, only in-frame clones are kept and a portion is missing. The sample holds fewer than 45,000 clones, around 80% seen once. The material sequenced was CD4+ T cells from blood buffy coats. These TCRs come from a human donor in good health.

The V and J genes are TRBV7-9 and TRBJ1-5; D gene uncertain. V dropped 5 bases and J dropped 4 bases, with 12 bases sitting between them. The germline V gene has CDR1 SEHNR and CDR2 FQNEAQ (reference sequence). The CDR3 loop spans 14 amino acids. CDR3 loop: CASSRTYDNQPQHF. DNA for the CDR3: TGTGCCAGCAGCCGGACGTATGATAATCAGCCCCAGCATTTT.

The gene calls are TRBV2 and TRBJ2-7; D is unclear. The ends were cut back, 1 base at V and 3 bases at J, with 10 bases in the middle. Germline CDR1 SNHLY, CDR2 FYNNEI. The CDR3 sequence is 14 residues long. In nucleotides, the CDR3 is TGTGCCAGCAGTGAAGGAACAGAAGACTACGAGCAGTACTTC. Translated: CASSEGTEDYEQYF.

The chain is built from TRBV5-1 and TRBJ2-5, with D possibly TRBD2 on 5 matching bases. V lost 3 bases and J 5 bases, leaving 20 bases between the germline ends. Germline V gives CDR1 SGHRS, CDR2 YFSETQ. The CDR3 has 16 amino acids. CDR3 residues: CASSSPRSGSGETQYF. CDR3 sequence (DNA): TGCGCCAGCAGCTCCCCTAGGTCGGGTTCGGGGGAGACCCAGTACTTC.

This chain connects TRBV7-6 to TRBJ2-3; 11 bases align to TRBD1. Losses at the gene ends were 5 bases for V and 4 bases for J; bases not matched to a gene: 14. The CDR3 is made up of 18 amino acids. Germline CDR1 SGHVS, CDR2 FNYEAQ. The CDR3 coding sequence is TGTGCCAGCAGCCCCTACGGAGTACCGGGACAGGGGGCAGATACGCAGTATTTT. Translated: CASSPYGVPGQGADTQYF.

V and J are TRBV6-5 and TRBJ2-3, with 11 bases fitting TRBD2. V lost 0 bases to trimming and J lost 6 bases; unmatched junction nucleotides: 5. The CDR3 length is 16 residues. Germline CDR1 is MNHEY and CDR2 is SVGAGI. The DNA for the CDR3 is TGTGCCAGCAGTTACTCCCCGACTAGCGGGGCGGATACGCAGTATTTT. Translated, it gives CASSYSPTSGADTQYF.

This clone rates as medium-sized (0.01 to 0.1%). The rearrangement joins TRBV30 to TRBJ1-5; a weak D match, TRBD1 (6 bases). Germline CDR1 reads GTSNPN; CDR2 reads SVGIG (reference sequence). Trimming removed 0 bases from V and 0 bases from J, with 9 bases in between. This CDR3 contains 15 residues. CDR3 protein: CAWSVGTHSNQPQHF. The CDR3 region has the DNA TGTGCCTGGAGTGTCGGGACACATAGCAATCAGCCCCAGCATTTT.

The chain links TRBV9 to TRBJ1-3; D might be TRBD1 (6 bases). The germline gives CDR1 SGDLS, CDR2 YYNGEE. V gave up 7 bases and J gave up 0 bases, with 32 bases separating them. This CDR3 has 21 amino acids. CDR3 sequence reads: CASSKSPLFTGPSFSGNTIYF. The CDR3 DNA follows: TGTGCCAGCTCTAAAAGCCCCCTTTTTACAGGGCCCTCTTTCTCTGGAAACACCATATATTTT.

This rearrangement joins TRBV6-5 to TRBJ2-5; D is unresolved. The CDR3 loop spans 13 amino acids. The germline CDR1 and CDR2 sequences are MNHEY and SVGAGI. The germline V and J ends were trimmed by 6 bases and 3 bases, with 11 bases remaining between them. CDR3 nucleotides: TGTGCCAGCAGAGTAGCATTTGAAGAGACCCAGTACTTC. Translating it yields CASRVAFEETQYF.

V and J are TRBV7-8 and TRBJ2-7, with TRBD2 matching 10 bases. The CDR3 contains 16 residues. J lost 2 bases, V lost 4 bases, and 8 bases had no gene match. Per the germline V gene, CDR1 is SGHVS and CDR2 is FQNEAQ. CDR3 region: CASSYATSGVPYEQYF. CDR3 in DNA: TGTGCCAGCAGCTACGCCACTAGCGGGGTGCCCTACGAGCAGTACTTC.

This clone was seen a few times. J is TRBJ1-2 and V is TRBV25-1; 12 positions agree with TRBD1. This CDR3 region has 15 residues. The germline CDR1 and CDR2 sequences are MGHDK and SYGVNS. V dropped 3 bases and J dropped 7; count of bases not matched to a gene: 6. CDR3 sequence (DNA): TGTGCCAGCAGTGACCCCGGGACAGGGGGCAGTGGCTACACCTTC. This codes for CASSDPGTGGSGYTF.

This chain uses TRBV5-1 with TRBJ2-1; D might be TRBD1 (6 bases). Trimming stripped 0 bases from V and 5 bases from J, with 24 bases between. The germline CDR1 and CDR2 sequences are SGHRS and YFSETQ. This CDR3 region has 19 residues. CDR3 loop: CASSLAWGRRETTDNEQFF. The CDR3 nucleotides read TGCGCCAGCAGCTTGGCCTGGGGGCGACGCGAAACCACGGACAATGAGCAGTTCTTC. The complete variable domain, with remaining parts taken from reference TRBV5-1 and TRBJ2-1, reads KAGVTQTPRYLIKTRGQQVTLSCSPISGHRSVSWYQQTPGQGLQFLFEYFSETQRNKGNFPGRFSGRQFSNSRSEMNVSTLELGDSALYLCASSLAWGRRETTDNEQFFGPGTRLTVL.

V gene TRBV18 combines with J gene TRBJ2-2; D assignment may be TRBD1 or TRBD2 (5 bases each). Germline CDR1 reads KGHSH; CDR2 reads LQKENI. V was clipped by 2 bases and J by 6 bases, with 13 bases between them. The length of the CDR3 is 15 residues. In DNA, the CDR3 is TGTGCCAGCTCACCAAGAAGCGTGGGGGCCGGGGAGCTGTTTTTT. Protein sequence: CASSPRSVGAGELFF. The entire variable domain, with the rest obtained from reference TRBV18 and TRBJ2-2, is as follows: NAGVMQNPRHLVRRRGQEARLRCSPMKGHSHVYWYRQLPEEGLKFMVYLQKENIIDESGMPKERFSAEFPKEGPSILRIQQVVRGDSAAYFCASSPRSVGAGELFFGEGSRLTVL.

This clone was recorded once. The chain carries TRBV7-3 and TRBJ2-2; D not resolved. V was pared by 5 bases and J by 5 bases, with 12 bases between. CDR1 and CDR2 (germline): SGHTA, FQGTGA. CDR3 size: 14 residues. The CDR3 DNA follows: TGTGCCAGCAGCAGTTATGGGGTAACCGGGGAGCTGTTTTTT. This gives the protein CASSSYGVTGELFF.

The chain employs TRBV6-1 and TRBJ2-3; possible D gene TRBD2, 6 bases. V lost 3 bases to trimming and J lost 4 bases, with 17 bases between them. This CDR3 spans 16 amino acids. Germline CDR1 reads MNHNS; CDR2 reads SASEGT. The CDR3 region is CASSDRGQEGPDTQYF. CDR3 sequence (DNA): TGTGCCAGCAGTGACCGAGGGCAGGAGGGTCCAGATACGCAGTATTTT.

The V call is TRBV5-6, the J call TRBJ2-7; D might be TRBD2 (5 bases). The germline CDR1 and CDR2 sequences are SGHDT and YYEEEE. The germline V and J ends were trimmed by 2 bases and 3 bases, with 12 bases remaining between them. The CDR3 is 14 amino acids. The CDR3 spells CASSFTGNRYEQYF. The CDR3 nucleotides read TGTGCCAGCAGCTTTACCGGGAATCGCTACGAGCAGTACTTC.

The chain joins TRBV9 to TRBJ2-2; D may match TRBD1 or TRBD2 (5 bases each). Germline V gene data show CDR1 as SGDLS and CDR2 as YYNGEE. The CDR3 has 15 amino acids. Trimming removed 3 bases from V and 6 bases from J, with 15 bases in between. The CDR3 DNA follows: TGTGCCAGCAGCGGCTGGGGGTTGGGCCCCGGGGAGCTGTTTTTT. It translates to CASSGWGLGPGELFF.

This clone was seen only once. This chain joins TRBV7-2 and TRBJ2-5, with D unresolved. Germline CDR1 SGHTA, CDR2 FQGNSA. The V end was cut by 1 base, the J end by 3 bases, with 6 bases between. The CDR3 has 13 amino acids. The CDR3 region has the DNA TGTGCCAGCAGCTTAGGTAGTGAAGAGACCCAGTACTTC. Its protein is CASSLGSEETQYF. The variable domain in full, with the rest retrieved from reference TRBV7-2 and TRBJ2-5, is GAGVSQSPSNKVTEKGKDVELRCDPISGHTALYWYRQSLGQGLEFLIYFQGNSAPDKSGLPSDRFSAERTGGSVSTLTIQRTQQEDSAVYLCASSLGSEETQYFGPGTRLLVL.

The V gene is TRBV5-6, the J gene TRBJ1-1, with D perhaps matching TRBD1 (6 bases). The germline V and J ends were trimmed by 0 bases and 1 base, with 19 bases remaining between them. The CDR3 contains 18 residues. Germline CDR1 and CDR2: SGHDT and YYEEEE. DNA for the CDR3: TGTGCCAGCAGCTTGGGGAGAAAAAGGACAGAGAAGAACACTGAAGCTTTCTTT. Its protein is CASSLGRKRTEKNTEAFF. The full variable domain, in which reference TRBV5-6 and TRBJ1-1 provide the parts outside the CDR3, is DAGVTQSPTHLIKTRGQQVTLRCSPKSGHDTVSWYQQALGQGPQFIFQYYEEEERQRGNFPDRFSGHQFPNYSSELNVNALLLGDSALYLCASSLGRKRTEKNTEAFFGQGTRLTVV.

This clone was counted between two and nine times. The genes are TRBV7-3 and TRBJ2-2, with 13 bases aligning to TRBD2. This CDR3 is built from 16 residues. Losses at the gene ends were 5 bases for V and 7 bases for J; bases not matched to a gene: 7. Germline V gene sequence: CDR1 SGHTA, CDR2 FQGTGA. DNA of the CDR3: TGTGCCAGCAGCCCCGGGACTAGCGGGACAGGCGGGGAGCTGTTTTTT. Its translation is CASSPGTSGTGGELFF. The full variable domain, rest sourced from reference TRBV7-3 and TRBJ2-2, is GAGVSQTPSNKVTEKGKYVELRCDPISGHTALYWYRQSLGQGPEFLIYFQGTGAADDSGLPNDRFFAVRPEGSVSTLKIQRTERGDSAVYLCASSPGTSGTGGELFFGEGSRLTVL.

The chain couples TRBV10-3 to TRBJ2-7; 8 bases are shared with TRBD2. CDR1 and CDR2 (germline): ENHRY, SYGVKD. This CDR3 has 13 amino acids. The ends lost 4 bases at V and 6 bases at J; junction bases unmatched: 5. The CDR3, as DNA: TGTGCCATCAGTGCGGGGGGGCCTTCCGAGCAGTACTTC. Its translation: CAISAGGPSEQYF.

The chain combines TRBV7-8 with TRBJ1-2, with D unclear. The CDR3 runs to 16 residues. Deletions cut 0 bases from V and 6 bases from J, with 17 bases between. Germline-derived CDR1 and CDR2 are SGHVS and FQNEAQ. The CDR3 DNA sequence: TGTGCCAGCAGCTTAGCGTCGGTCAGGACTCTAGATGGCTACACCTTC. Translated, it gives CASSLASVRTLDGYTF. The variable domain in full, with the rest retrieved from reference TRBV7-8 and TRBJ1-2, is GAGVSQSPRYKVAKRGQDVALRCDPISGHVSLFWYQQALGQGPEFLTYFQNEAQLDKSGLPSDRFFAERPEGSVSTLKIQRTQQEDSAVYLCASSLASVRTLDGYTFGSGTRLTVV.

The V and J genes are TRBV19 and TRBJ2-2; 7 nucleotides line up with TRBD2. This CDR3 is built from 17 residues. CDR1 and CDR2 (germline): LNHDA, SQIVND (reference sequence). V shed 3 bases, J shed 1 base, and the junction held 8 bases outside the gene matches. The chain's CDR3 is CASSIGRQLVNTGELFF. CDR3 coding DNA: TGTGCCAGTAGTATCGGGAGGCAGCTCGTGAACACCGGGGAGCTGTTTTTT. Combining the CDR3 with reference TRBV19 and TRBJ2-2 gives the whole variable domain DGGITQSPKYLFRKEGQNVTLSCEQNLNHDAMYWYRQDPGQGLRLIYYSQIVNDFQKGDIAEGYSVSREKKESFPLTVTSAQKNPTAFYLCASSIGRQLVNTGELFFGEGSRLTVL.

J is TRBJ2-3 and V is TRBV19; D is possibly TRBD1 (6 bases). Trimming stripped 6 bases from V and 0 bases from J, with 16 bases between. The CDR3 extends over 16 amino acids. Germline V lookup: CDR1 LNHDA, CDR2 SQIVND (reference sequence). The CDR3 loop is CASRGSGTRSTDTQYF. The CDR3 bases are TGTGCCAGTAGAGGGTCAGGGACACGTAGCACAGATACGCAGTATTTT. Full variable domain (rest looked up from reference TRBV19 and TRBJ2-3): DGGITQSPKYLFRKEGQNVTLSCEQNLNHDAMYWYRQDPGQGLRLIYYSQIVNDFQKGDIAEGYSVSREKKESFPLTVTSAQKNPTAFYLCASRGSGTRSTDTQYFGPGTRLTVL.

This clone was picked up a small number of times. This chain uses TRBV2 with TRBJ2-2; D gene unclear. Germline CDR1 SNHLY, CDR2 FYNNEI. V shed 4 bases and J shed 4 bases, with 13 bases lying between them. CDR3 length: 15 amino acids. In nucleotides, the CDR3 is TGTGCCAGCAGTGTTATTCCGGGTGGCACCGGGGAGCTGTTTTTT. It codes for CASSVIPGGTGELFF.

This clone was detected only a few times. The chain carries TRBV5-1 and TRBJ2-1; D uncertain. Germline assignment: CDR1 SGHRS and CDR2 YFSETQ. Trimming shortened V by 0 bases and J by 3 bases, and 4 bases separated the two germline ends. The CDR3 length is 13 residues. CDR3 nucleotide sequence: TGCGCCAGCAGCTTGGGGGACTACAATGAGCAGTTCTTC. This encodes CASSLGDYNEQFF.

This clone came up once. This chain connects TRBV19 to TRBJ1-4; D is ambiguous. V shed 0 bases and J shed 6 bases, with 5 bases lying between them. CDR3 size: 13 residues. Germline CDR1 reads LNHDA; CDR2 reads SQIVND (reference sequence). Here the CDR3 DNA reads TGTGCCAGTAGTATAGACCTGGATGAAAAACTGTTTTTT. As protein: CASSIDLDEKLFF. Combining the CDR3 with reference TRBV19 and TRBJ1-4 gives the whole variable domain DGGITQSPKYLFRKEGQNVTLSCEQNLNHDAMYWYRQDPGQGLRLIYYSQIVNDFQKGDIAEGYSVSREKKESFPLTVTSAQKNPTAFYLCASSIDLDEKLFFGSGTQLSVL.

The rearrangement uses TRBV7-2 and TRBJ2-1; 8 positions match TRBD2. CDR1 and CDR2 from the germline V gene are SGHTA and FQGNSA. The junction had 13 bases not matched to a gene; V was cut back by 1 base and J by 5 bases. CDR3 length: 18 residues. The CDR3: CASSLGIPAGAVNNEQFF. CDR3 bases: TGTGCCAGCAGCTTAGGTATCCCAGCGGGAGCGGTAAACAATGAGCAGTTCTTC.

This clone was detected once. CDR3 region: CASSYRTGGNQPQHF. The DNA of the CDR3 is TGTGCCAGCAGTTACCGGACAGGGGGCAATCAGCCCCAGCATTTT. The chain is built from TRBV6-6 and TRBJ1-5; 9 positions match TRBD1. After removal of 2 bases from V and 2 bases from J, the junction contained 1 base not matched to a gene. Germline V gene lookup returns CDR1 MNHNY and CDR2 SVGAGI (reference sequence). The CDR3 is 15 amino acids.

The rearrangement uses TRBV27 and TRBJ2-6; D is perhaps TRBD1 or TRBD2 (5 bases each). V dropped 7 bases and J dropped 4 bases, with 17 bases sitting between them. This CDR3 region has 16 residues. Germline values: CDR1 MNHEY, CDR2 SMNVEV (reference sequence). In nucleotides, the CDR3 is TGTGCCAGCACGGGTCTGGGGGTCAGGGGGGCCAACGTCCTGACTTTC. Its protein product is CASTGLGVRGANVLTF.

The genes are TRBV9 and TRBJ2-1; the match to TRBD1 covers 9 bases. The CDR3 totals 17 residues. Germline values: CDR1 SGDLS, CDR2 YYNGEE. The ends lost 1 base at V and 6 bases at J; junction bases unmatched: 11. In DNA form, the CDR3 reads TGTGCCAGCAGCGTACCCCCCAGGACAGGGGCAGTCAATGAGCAGTTCTTC. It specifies CASSVPPRTGAVNEQFF.

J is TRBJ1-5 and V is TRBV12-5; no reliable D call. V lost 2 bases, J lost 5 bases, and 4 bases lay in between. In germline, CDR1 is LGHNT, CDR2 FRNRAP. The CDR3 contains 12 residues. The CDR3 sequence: CASGLQYQPQHF. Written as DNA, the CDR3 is TGTGCTAGTGGTTTGCAATATCAGCCCCAGCATTTT.

CDR3 nucleotide sequence: TGTGCCAGTATGCGAAGGGGCGCAGATACGCAGTATTTT. It is translated as CASMRRGADTQYF. The rearrangement joins TRBV19 to TRBJ2-3, with D possibly matching TRBD1 (5 bases). CDR1 and CDR2 from the germline V gene are LNHDA and SQIVND (reference sequence). Trimming pared 7 bases from V and 4 bases from J, leaving 12 bases between. The CDR3 sequence is 13 residues long.